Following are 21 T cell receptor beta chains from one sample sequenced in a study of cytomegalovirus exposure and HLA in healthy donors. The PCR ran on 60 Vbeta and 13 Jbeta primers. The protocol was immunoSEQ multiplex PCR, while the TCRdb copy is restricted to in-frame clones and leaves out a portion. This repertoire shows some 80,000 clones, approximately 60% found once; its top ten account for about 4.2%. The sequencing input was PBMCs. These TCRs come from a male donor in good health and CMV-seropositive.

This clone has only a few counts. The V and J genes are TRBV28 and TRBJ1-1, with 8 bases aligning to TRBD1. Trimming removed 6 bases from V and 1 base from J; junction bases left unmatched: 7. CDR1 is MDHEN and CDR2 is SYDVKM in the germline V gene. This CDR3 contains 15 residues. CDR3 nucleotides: TGTGCCAGCAGACCTCCCGGACAGGGGAACACTGAAGCTTTCTTT. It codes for CASRPPGQGNTEAFF.

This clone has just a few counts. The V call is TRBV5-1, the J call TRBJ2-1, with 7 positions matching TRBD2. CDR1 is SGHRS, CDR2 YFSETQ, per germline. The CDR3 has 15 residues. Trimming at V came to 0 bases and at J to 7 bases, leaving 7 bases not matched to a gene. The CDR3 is CASSLGAGRVNEQFF. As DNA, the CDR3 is TGCGCCAGCAGCTTGGGAGCGGGACGAGTAAATGAGCAGTTCTTC.

The CDR3 DNA sequence: TGTGCCTGGGGGAGGGACAGGGCCCTCTCTGGGGCCAACGTCCTGACTTTC. Amino acid sequence: CAWGRDRALSGANVLTF. This chain uses TRBV30 with TRBJ2-6; 9 bases are shared with TRBD1. V lost 5 bases and J lost 0; bases outside the gene matches: 8. CDR3 length: 17 residues. The germline gives CDR1 GTSNPN, CDR2 SVGIG (reference sequence).

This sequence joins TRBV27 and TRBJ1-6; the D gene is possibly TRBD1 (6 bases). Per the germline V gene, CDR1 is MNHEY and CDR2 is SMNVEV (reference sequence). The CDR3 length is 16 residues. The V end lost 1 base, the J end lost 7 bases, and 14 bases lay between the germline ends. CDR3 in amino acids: CASSLYGQTANSPLHF. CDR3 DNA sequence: TGTGCCAGCAGTTTATATGGACAGACTGCCAATTCACCCCTCCACTTT.

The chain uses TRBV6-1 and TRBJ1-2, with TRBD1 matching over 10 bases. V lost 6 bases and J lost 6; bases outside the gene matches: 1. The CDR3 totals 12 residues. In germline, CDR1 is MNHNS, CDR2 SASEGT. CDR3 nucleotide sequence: TGTGCCAGCAGAGGGACAGGGGATGGCTACACCTTC. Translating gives CASRGTGDGYTF.

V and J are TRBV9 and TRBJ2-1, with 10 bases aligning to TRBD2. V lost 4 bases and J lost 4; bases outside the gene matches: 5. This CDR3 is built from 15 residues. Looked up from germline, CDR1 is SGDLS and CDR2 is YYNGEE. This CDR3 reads CASSSRTSGYNEQFF. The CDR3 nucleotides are TGTGCCAGCAGCTCCCGGACTAGCGGATACAATGAGCAGTTCTTC.

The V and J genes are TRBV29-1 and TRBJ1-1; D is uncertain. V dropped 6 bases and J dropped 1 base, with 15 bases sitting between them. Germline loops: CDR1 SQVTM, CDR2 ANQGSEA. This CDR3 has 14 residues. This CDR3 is CSVQPSIRNTEAFF. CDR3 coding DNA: TGCAGCGTCCAACCCTCAATCAGGAACACTGAAGCTTTCTTT.

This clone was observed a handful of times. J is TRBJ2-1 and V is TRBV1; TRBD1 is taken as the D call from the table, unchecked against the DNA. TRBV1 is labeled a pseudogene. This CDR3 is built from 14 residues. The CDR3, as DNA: TGCACCAGCCATTGGAAGGGGCCTAACAATGAGCAGTTCTTC. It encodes CTSHWKGPNNEQFF.

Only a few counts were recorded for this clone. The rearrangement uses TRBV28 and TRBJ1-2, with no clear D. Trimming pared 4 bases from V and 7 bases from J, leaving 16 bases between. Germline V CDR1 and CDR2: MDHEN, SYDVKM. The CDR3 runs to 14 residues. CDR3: CASSSSPGIGGYTF. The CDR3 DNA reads TGTGCCAGCAGTTCATCTCCGGGAATTGGTGGCTACACCTTC.

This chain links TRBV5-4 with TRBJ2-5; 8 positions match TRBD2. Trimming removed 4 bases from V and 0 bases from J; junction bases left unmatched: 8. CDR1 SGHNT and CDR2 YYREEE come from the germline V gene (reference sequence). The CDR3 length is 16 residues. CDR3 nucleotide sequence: TGTGCCAGCAGCGCCCTCGGGGGGGGGTACCAAGAGACCCAGTACTTC. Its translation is CASSALGGGYQETQYF.

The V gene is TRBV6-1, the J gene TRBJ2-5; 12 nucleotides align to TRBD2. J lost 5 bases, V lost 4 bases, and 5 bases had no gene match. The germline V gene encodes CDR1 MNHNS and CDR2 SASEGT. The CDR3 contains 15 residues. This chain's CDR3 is CASSGLAGVSETQYF. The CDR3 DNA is TGTGCCAGCAGTGGACTAGCGGGAGTTTCGGAGACCCAGTACTTC.

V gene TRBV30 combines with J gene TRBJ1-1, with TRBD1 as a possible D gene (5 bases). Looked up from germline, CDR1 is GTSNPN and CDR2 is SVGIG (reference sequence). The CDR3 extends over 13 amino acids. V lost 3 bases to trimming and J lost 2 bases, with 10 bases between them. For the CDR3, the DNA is TGTGCCTGGAGGGACATACCAAACACTGAAGCTTTCTTT. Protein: CAWRDIPNTEAFF.

CDR3 in DNA: TGCGCCAGCAGCCAGAGAGACATGGGTCGGGGGGTACTAGATACCGAGCAGTACTTC. Translation: CASSQRDMGRGVLDTEQYF. The rearrangement links TRBV4-1 to TRBJ2-7; the match to TRBD2 covers 7 bases. The CDR3 extends over 19 amino acids. Germline assignment: CDR1 MGHRA and CDR2 YSYEKL. V trimming: 3 bases; J trimming: 6 bases; junction bases outside the gene matches: 23.

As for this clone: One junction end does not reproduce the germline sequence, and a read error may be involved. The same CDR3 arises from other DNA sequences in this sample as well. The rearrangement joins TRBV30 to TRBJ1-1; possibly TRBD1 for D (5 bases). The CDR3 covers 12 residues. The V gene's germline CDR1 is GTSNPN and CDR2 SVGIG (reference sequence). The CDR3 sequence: CAYLIGGAEAFF. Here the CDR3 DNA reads TGTGCCTATCTAATCGGCGGGGCTGAGGCTTTCTTT.

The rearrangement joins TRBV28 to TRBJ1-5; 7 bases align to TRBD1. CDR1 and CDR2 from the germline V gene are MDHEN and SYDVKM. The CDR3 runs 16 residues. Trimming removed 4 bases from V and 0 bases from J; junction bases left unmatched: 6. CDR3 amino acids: CASSSGQQNSNQPQHF. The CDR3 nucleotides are TGTGCCAGCAGTTCGGGACAGCAGAATAGCAATCAGCCCCAGCATTTT.

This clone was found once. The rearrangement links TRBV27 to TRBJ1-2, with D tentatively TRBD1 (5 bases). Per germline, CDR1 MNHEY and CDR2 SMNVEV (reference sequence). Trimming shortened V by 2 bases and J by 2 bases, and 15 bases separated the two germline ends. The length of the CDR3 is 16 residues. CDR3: CASSLRGGGRNYGYTF. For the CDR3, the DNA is TGTGCCAGCAGTTTACGCGGGGGGGGACGGAACTATGGCTACACCTTC.

The CDR3 here is CASSFPSVPSTSMNTEAFF. CDR3 DNA sequence: TGTGCCAGCAGTTTCCCCTCGGTCCCTTCGACATCCATGAACACTGAAGCTTTCTTT. The chain links TRBV28 to TRBJ1-1; D is ambiguous. Germline CDR1 reads MDHEN; CDR2 reads SYDVKM. The ends were cut back, 3 bases at V and 0 bases at J, with 23 bases in the middle. This CDR3 is built from 19 residues.

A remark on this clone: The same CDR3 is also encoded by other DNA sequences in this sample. The CDR3 DNA follows: TGTGCCAGCAGCCCACGAGCGGGTAGCACAGATACGCAGTATTTT. Protein sequence: CASSPRAGSTDTQYF. J is TRBJ2-3 and V is TRBV7-3; a possible D gene is TRBD2 (6 bases). CDR3 length: 15 residues. The germline V and J ends were trimmed by 5 bases and 0 bases, with 12 bases remaining between them. In germline, CDR1 is SGHTA, CDR2 FQGTGA.

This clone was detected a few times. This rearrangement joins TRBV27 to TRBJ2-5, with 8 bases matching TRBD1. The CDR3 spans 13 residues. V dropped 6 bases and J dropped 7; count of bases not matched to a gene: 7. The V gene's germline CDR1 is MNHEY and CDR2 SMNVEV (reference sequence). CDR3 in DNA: TGTGCCAGCAGGACAGGGGATCGGGCGACCCAGTACTTC. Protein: CASRTGDRATQYF.

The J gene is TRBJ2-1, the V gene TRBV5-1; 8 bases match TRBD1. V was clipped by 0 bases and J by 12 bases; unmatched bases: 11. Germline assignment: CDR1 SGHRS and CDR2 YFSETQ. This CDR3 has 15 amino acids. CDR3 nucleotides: TGCGCCAGCAGCTTGGCCCCGGACAGGGCAGGTGTGCAGTTCTTC. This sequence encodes CASSLAPDRAGVQFF.

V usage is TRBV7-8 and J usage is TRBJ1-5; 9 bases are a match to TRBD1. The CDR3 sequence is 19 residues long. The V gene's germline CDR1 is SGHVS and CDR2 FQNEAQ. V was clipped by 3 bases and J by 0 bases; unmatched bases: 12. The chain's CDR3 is CASSLNNAGTGFSNQPQHF. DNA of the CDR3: TGTGCCAGCAGCTTGAACAACGCGGGGACAGGGTTTAGCAATCAGCCCCAGCATTTT.